This TCR beta chain is drawn from a study of cytomegalovirus exposure and HLA in healthy donors. Notes on this clone: As yet, its antigen is unknown.

Notes on the study in general: Per a later analysis, roughly 17,000 TCR beta sequences showed association with HLA alleles at 0.05 false discovery rate. Clonal expansion, a later analysis showed, was greater in HLA-associated TCR beta chains than in equally common others.

Both 60 Vbeta primers and 13 Jbeta primers went into the PCR. Repertoires were generated with immunoSEQ multiplex PCR, while TCRdb's copy carries only in-frame clones and drops some. The sample records around 100,000 clones, roughly 70% being singletons. The receptor's source is a man aged 35 to 55 in good health and CMV-seropositive. What was sequenced was PBMCs.

For the CDR3, the DNA is TGCGCCAGCAGCTTGCAGGGTCAACGCAATGAAAAACTGTTTTTT. Protein sequence: CASSLQGQRNEKLFF. This rearrangement joins TRBV5-1 to TRBJ1-4; D may be TRBD1 (5 bases). Germline CDR1 SGHRS, CDR2 YFSETQ. V was clipped by 1 base and J by 5 bases, with 12 bases between them. The CDR3 consists of 15 residues.